The 31 T cell receptor beta chains given below trace back to one sample, sequenced in a study of shared clonotypes between healthy human individuals. Clones were sequenced by immunoSEQ multiplex PCR, and TCRdb holds only the in-frame ones, with some missing. The sample lists hundreds of thousands of clones, more than 75% occurring once. The sample consisted of memory CD8+ T cells sorted from blood. As for subset: CD45RO+ cells pooled with CCR7-negative TemRA cells. The receptors shown here come from a young man in good health.

This chain connects TRBV6-1 to TRBJ1-2; no clear D. The CDR3 is 17 residues long. Trimming stripped 4 bases from V and 4 bases from J, with 22 bases between. CDR1 is MNHNS and CDR2 is SASEGT in the germline V gene. The CDR3 DNA reads as TGTGCCAGCAGTGCCCCCCTGCCCACAGAGAGCTTCTATGGCTACACCTTC. Translation: CASSAPLPTESFYGYTF.

The V and J genes are TRBV29-1 and TRBJ2-5; 7 bases match TRBD1. V lost 6 bases and J lost 9; bases outside the gene matches: 10. This CDR3 has 12 amino acids. The germline V gene encodes CDR1 SQVTM and CDR2 ANQGSEA. The CDR3: CSVTDRDAAQYF. CDR3 nucleotide sequence: TGCAGCGTAACCGACAGGGATGCGGCCCAGTACTTC.

The gene calls are TRBV4-1 and TRBJ2-7; either TRBD1 or TRBD2 may supply D (6 bases each). V was pared by 0 bases and J by 6 bases, with 18 bases between. CDR3 length equals 16 residues. Germline assignment: CDR1 MGHRA and CDR2 YSYEKL. For the CDR3, the DNA is TGCGCCAGCAGCCAAGATAGGGGGGTCTCGATGGGCGAGCAGTACTTC. Translating it yields CASSQDRGVSMGEQYF.

The chain recombines TRBV4-1 with TRBJ2-1, with 12 positions matching TRBD2. Germline V gene lookup returns CDR1 MGHRA and CDR2 YSYEKL. Germline trimming cut 4 bases from V and 6 bases from J; bases unmatched to any gene: 4. The CDR3 sequence is 15 residues long. This CDR3 reads CASSPRLAGANEQFF. As DNA, the CDR3 is TGCGCCAGCAGCCCCCGACTAGCGGGAGCCAATGAGCAGTTCTTC.

V and J are TRBV9 and TRBJ2-2, with D possibly being TRBD1 or TRBD2 (5 bases each). Per the germline V gene, CDR1 is SGDLS and CDR2 is YYNGEE. Trimming pared 4 bases from V and 1 base from J, leaving 14 bases between. The CDR3 runs 16 residues. The CDR3 protein is CASSSPRDGNTGELFF. CDR3 coding DNA: TGTGCCAGCAGCTCCCCCCGGGACGGGAACACCGGGGAGCTGTTTTTT.

V and J are TRBV4-3 and TRBJ2-7; 8 bases align to TRBD2. This CDR3 region has 16 residues. Trimming at V came to 1 base and at J to 2 bases, leaving 7 bases not matched to a gene. The germline V gene has CDR1 LGHNA and CDR2 YSLEER. CDR3 sequence (DNA): TGCGCCAGCAGCCAAGGGCGCCTAGCGGGTACCTACGAGCAGTACTTC. Translating it yields CASSQGRLAGTYEQYF.

The V and J genes are TRBV6-5 and TRBJ2-2; 15 bases line up with TRBD2. The CDR3 has 16 residues. The V gene end was trimmed by 4 bases and the J gene end by 5 bases; junction bases not matched to a gene: 2. Germline V gene lookup returns CDR1 MNHEY and CDR2 SVGAGI. DNA for the CDR3: TGTGCCAGCAGTTGGGGACTAGCGGGAGGAACCGGGGAGCTGTTTTTT. This sequence encodes CASSWGLAGGTGELFF.

The chain joins TRBV19 to TRBJ2-7, with 12 bases fitting TRBD1. J lost 7 bases, V lost 1 base, and 5 bases had no gene match. The CDR3 has 15 amino acids. Germline CDR1 and CDR2: LNHDA and SQIVND (reference sequence). The chain's CDR3 is CASSIAGTGGREQYF. CDR3 DNA sequence: TGTGCCAGTAGTATAGCCGGGACAGGGGGCCGGGAGCAGTACTTC.

This chain links TRBV2 with TRBJ1-5; D remains ambiguous. The V end lost 4 bases, the J end lost 0 bases, and 10 bases lay between the germline ends. The CDR3 sequence is 15 residues long. Germline-derived CDR1 and CDR2 are SNHLY and FYNNEI. The CDR3 bases are TGTGCCAGCAGTGCATTTAAGGGTAGCAATCAGCCCCAGCATTTT. It is translated as CASSAFKGSNQPQHF.

The V gene is TRBV5-6, the J gene TRBJ1-2, with D unclear. V was shortened by 3 bases and J by 7 bases, with 10 bases between the two germline ends. The CDR3 runs to 12 residues. Germline loops: CDR1 SGHDT, CDR2 YYEEEE. For the CDR3, the DNA is TGTGCCAGCAGCTGGGATGGGGTTGGCTACACCTTC. Protein sequence: CASSWDGVGYTF.

The chain uses TRBV2 and TRBJ2-5; D gene ambiguous. V gave up 7 bases and J gave up 2 bases, with 11 bases separating them. Germline-derived CDR1 and CDR2 are SNHLY and FYNNEI. The CDR3 extends over 13 amino acids. The CDR3 spells CASNDPPQETQYF. Written as DNA, the CDR3 is TGTGCCAGCAATGACCCACCTCAAGAGACCCAGTACTTC. Filled out from reference TRBV2 and TRBJ2-5, the complete variable domain reads EPEVTQTPSHQVTQMGQEVILRCVPISNHLYFYWYRQILGQKVEFLVSFYNNEISEKSEIFDDQFSVERPDGSNFTLKIRSTKLEDSAMYFCASNDPPQETQYFGPGTRLLVL.

The chain is built from TRBV7-3 and TRBJ2-2; weak D call: TRBD2 (6 bases). Germline lookup yields CDR1 SGHTA and CDR2 FQGTGA. V was pared by 5 bases and J by 6 bases, with 19 bases between. This CDR3 contains 16 residues. CDR3 sequence: CASSRREAMQAGELFF. The DNA for the CDR3 is TGTGCCAGCAGCCGGAGGGAGGCGATGCAAGCCGGGGAGCTGTTTTTT.

By share, this clone counts as medium-sized. CDR3 region: CSARTGGSNSPLHF. CDR3 DNA: TGCAGCGCACGGACAGGGGGCTCTAATTCACCCCTCCACTTT. The V call is TRBV29-1, the J call TRBJ1-6; 11 nucleotides line up with TRBD1. CDR1 and CDR2 from the germline V gene are SQVTM and ANQGSEA. V trimming: 7 bases; J trimming: 6 bases; junction bases outside the gene matches: 5. The length of the CDR3 is 14 residues.

The rearrangement uses TRBV19 and TRBJ2-1; D remains ambiguous. This CDR3 contains 12 residues. CDR1 is LNHDA, CDR2 SQIVND, per germline (reference sequence). Trimming removed 5 bases from V and 9 bases from J, with 11 bases in between. CDR3 sequence (DNA): TGTGCCAGTAGTCCGCCTGGACCTGAGCAGTTCTTC. As protein: CASSPPGPEQFF.

The chain recombines TRBV4-2 with TRBJ2-7, with 8 bases fitting TRBD1. Germline V gene lookup returns CDR1 LGHNA and CDR2 YNFKEQ. V lost 5 bases and J lost 4; bases outside the gene matches: 4. This CDR3 has 13 residues. The CDR3 sequence is CASSYRQGYEQYF. The CDR3 nucleotides are TGTGCCAGCAGCTACCGACAGGGGTACGAGCAGTACTTC.

This clone came up a few times. The chain has TRBV7-9 and TRBJ2-7, with D unresolved. The V and J ends lost 3 bases and 2 bases respectively, with 8 bases between them. The length of the CDR3 is 13 residues. In germline, CDR1 is SEHNR, CDR2 FQNEAQ (reference sequence). The CDR3 DNA reads as TGTGCCAGCAGCTTTAATCCGGCCTACGAGCAGTACTTC. Protein: CASSFNPAYEQYF.

The gene calls are TRBV6-1 and TRBJ2-7; D is perhaps TRBD1 (6 bases). Trimming pared 4 bases from V and 2 bases from J, leaving 12 bases between. The CDR3 runs 14 residues. Germline V gene lookup returns CDR1 MNHNS and CDR2 SASEGT. The CDR3 protein is CASSAPGTPYEQYF. CDR3 DNA: TGTGCCAGCAGTGCACCCGGGACACCCTACGAGCAGTACTTC.

This clone was counted a single time. The chain recombines TRBV4-1 with TRBJ1-2; TRBD1 aligns across 7 bases. CDR1 is MGHRA, CDR2 YSYEKL, per germline. This CDR3 contains 15 residues. The V gene end was trimmed by 2 bases and the J gene end by 2 bases; junction bases not matched to a gene: 5. The CDR3 protein is CASSQPWTGNYGYTF. The CDR3 DNA is TGCGCCAGCAGCCAACCTTGGACAGGCAACTATGGCTACACCTTC.

The V gene is TRBV7-9, the J gene TRBJ2-7, with 7 bases aligning to TRBD2. J lost 3 bases, V lost 6 bases, and 8 bases had no gene match. Per germline, CDR1 SEHNR and CDR2 FQNEAQ (reference sequence). The CDR3 is 14 amino acids. CDR3 protein: CASSQRDGHYEQYF. In nucleotides, the CDR3 is TGTGCCAGCAGTCAGCGGGACGGGCACTACGAGCAGTACTTC.

Here the CDR3 reads CASSWILREQYF. Written as DNA, the CDR3 is TGTGCCAGCAGCTGGATCCTTCGGGAGCAGTACTTC. This chain links TRBV11-2 with TRBJ2-7; D is undetermined. The CDR3 is 12 residues long. Trimming removed 4 bases at V and 7 bases at J, with 11 bases between. Germline lookup yields CDR1 SGHAT and CDR2 FQNNGV.

The chain links TRBV5-1 to TRBJ1-1, with 7 bases matching TRBD1. V shed 5 bases, J shed 4 bases, and the junction held 2 bases outside the gene matches. The CDR3 runs to 12 residues. Germline lookup yields CDR1 SGHRS and CDR2 YFSETQ. The DNA of the CDR3 is TGCGCCAGCAGACAGGGGACCACTGAAGCTTTCTTT. This encodes CASRQGTTEAFF.

This clone was seen a few times. The rearrangement links TRBV4-3 to TRBJ2-7; D call uncertain. Trimming removed 4 bases from V and 4 bases from J, with 17 bases in between. The CDR3 spans 15 residues. Germline CDR1 and CDR2: LGHNA and YSLEER. Written as DNA, the CDR3 is TGCGCCAGCAGCCGGTTTGCAGGCTCGGTTTACGAGCAGTACTTC. Its protein is CASSRFAGSVYEQYF.

This sequence joins TRBV25-1 and TRBJ2-2; a weak D match, TRBD1 (5 bases). The germline gives CDR1 MGHDK, CDR2 SYGVNS. With 8 bases removed from V and 5 bases from J, the gap between germline ends came to 9 bases. The CDR3 length is 12 residues. The CDR3 coding sequence is TGTGCCAGCGGACCAGGGACCGGGGAGCTGTTTTTT. Translation: CASGPGTGELFF.

The chain carries TRBV5-1 and TRBJ2-3; TRBD1 agrees at 10 bases. The CDR3 consists of 16 residues. V shed 4 bases, J shed 0 bases, and the junction held 5 bases outside the gene matches. CDR1 and CDR2 (germline): SGHRS, YFSETQ. CDR3 amino acids: CASSLGQGWSTDTQYF. The CDR3 bases are TGCGCCAGCAGCCTGGGACAGGGGTGGAGCACAGATACGCAGTATTTT.

J is TRBJ2-1 and V is TRBV5-4, with 9 bases that match TRBD2. The CDR3 extends over 17 amino acids. The J segment lost 7 bases and the V segment lost 4 bases, leaving 15 bases of the junction unmatched. Germline lookup yields CDR1 SGHNT and CDR2 YYREEE (reference sequence). The CDR3 DNA reads TGTGCCAGCAGCCGAGCGGTGCGGGGGGGCTCTTGGAATGAGCAGTTCTTC. Translated, it gives CASSRAVRGGSWNEQFF. The full variable domain, its missing parts supplied by reference TRBV5-4 and TRBJ2-1, is ETGVTQSPTHLIKTRGQQVTLRCSSQSGHNTVSWYQQALGQGPQFIFQYYREEENGRGNFPPRFSGLQFPNYSSELNVNALELDDSALYLCASSRAVRGGSWNEQFFGPGTRLTVL.

The chain employs TRBV7-9 and TRBJ1-6; D call uncertain. CDR1 and CDR2 from the germline V gene are SEHNR and FQNEAQ (reference sequence). The CDR3 is made up of 13 amino acids. The germline V and J ends were trimmed by 1 base and 14 bases, with 12 bases remaining between them. The DNA of the CDR3 is TGTGCCAGCAGCTTAGATCCAGACCAGGCCCTCCACTTT. It yields the protein CASSLDPDQALHF.

V is TRBV28 and J is TRBJ1-1; D is ambiguous. The germline V gene encodes CDR1 MDHEN and CDR2 SYDVKM. V was cut by 6 bases and J by 2 bases, with 4 bases left in between. The CDR3 loop spans 11 amino acids. CDR3 sequence (DNA): TGTGCCAGCAGGCTAAACACTGAAGCTTTCTTT. This translates into CASRLNTEAFF.

Turning to this clone: Given a much more abundant clone one base away, this may be a read error. The same CDR3 can be traced to other DNA sequences in this sample. The chain links TRBV5-4 to TRBJ2-3; possible D gene TRBD2, 5 bases. Germline V gives CDR1 SGHNT, CDR2 YYREEE (reference sequence). Trimming removed 2 bases from V and 1 base from J, with 5 bases in between. This CDR3 has 13 residues. As DNA, the CDR3 is TGTGCCAGCAGCTTCGGGGGCACAGATACGCAGTATTTT. Translated, it gives CASSFGGTDTQYF.

The chain has TRBV7-9 and TRBJ2-4; D remains ambiguous. Deletions cut 4 bases from V and 0 bases from J, with 13 bases between. The CDR3 has 16 amino acids. Germline V gene sequence: CDR1 SEHNR, CDR2 FQNEAQ (reference sequence). This chain's CDR3 is CASSSVLWVAKNIQYF. CDR3 nucleotides: TGTGCCAGCAGCTCTGTACTCTGGGTAGCCAAAAACATTCAGTACTTC.

V usage is TRBV5-4 and J usage is TRBJ2-7; tentatively, D is TRBD1 (6 bases). The CDR3 sequence is 15 residues long. The germline V gene encodes CDR1 SGHNT and CDR2 YYREEE (reference sequence). Deletions cut 7 bases from V and 2 bases from J, with 19 bases between. CDR3 DNA: TGTGCCAGCGGAATGTTTAGGGGGAAAACCTACGAGCAGTACTTC. Its translation: CASGMFRGKTYEQYF.

The chain uses TRBV5-6 and TRBJ2-1; 13 bases align to TRBD2. J was trimmed by 2 bases and V by 4 bases; bases with no gene match: 3. The V gene's germline CDR1 is SGHDT and CDR2 YYEEEE. The CDR3 extends over 16 amino acids. CDR3 nucleotides: TGTGCCAGCAGCATCGGGACTAGCGGGGCCTACAATGAGCAGTTCTTC. It is translated as CASSIGTSGAYNEQFF.